These T cell receptor beta chains were read from a single sample in a study of T cells in Graves' hyperthyroidism and ophthalmopathy. MiXCR, run by TCRdb on the multiplex PCR reads, gives a single entry per CDR3 protein. Here the sample spans some 510,000 distinct CDR3 sequences, roughly 46% being singletons. The sample comprised peripheral blood or thyroid tissue (not recorded which). These receptor sequences come from a woman younger than 30 with Graves' hyperthyroidism. CDR3s include the opening cysteine and the closing phenylalanine or tryptophan. D genes are given only for firm matches. The listing skips clone size in some rows; elsewhere it reads once, few, many or a size class.

TRBD1	TRBV29-1	-	TRBJ1-5	TGCAGTTTGGGCAGGGGGCGAGGGCAGCCCCAGCATTTT	CSLGRGRGQPQHF
-	TRBV5-1	once	TRBJ1-2	TGCGCCAGCAGCAAAGACTACTATGGCTACACCTTC	CASSKDYYGYTF
-	TRBV19	many	TRBJ2-6	TGTGCCAGTACCCCAGGTAGGGCTGGGGCCAACGTCCTGACTTTC	CASTPGRAGANVLTF
-	TRBV7-3	-	TRBJ2-1	TGTGCCAGCAGCCGAGGGGGTGAGCAGTTCTTC	CASSRGGEQFF
-	TRBV10-3	-	TRBJ1-5	TGTGCCATCAGTGGGGGGGAAAATCAGCCCCAGCATTTT	CAISGGENQPQHF
-	TRBV15	-	TRBJ2-6	TGTGCCACCAGCAGCACGGGCGTCTGGGCCAACGTCCTGACTTTC	CATSSTGVWANVLTF
-	TRBV7-9	-	TRBJ2-7	TGTGCCAGCAGCTTAGCGCAGGCAGAATTCTACGAGCAGTACTTC	CASSLAQAEFYEQYF
-	TRBV7-2	once	TRBJ1-1	TGTGCCAGCGGCGTAGACAGGAGCACTGAAGCTTTCTTT	CASGVDRSTEAFF
-	TRBV24-1	-	TRBJ1-5	TGTGCCACCAGTGATCCAGGGGCAGGAAATCAGCCCCAGCATTTT	CATSDPGAGNQPQHF
-	TRBV2	-	TRBJ2-5	TGTGCCAGCTCATCGTACCAAGGGACCCAGTACTTC	CASSSYQGTQYF
-	TRBV24-1	-	TRBJ2-7	TGTGCCAGCAGCTACCGGGACACCACCTACGAGCAGTACTTC	CASSYRDTTYEQYF
TRBD1	TRBV12-3/TRBV12-4	few	TRBJ2-7	TGTGCCAGCAGTTCGAGACAGGGGGCCCACGAGCAGTACTTC	CASSSRQGAHEQYF
-	TRBV5-6	many	TRBJ1-2	TGTGCCAGCAGCCGCGACGGTATCCCCTATGGCTACACCTTC	CASSRDGIPYGYTF
-	TRBV9	-	TRBJ2-7	TGTGCCAGCAGCGTAGACTCGGCGACATATCAAGAGCAGTACTTC	CASSVDSATYQEQYF
-	TRBV29-1	many	TRBJ2-2	TGCAGCGTTGAACGGGGGACCGGGGAGCTGTTTTTT	CSVERGTGELFF
-	TRBV29-1	few	TRBJ2-7	TGCAGCGTTTCGGGGCCTACCTACGAGCAGTACTTC	CSVSGPTYEQYF
-	TRBV29-1	many	TRBJ2-7	TGCAGCGCTAGCGAGGCCTACGAGCAGTACTTC	CSASEAYEQYF
-	TRBV19	-	TRBJ1-2	TGTGCCAGCGCCGACCTCTGGTATTGGGGCTACACCTTC	CASADLWYWGYTF
-	TRBV24-1	many	TRBJ2-5	TGTGCCACCAGTGGGGACGCGGGGACCCAGTACTTC	CATSGDAGTQYF
-	TRBV15	-	TRBJ2-7	TGTGCCACCAGCAGAGATGGGGTTGAGTACGAGCAGTACTTC	CATSRDGVEYEQYF
-	TRBV29-1	-	TRBJ1-4	TGCAGCGTTGAACGTCAGGGGAACAGTGTTAGAGAAAAACTGTTTTTT	CSVERQGNSVREKLFF
-	TRBV14	-	TRBJ1-3	TGTGCCAGCAGCCACCGGGAGGGACACACCATATATTTT	CASSHREGHTIYF
TRBD2	TRBV10-3	-	TRBJ2-2	TGTGCCATCAGGGCTAGCGGCGCGAACACCGGGGAGCTGTTTTTT	CAIRASGANTGELFF
TRBD1	TRBV7-8	-	TRBJ1-4	TGTGCCAGCAGCTTAGAAGGGACAGGGGGCGAAAAACTGTTTTTT	CASSLEGTGGEKLFF
-	TRBV29-1	-	TRBJ1-5	TGCAGCTCCATGGGCAATCAGCCCCAGCATTTT	CSSMGNQPQHF
TRBD1	TRBV7-2	many	TRBJ1-6	TGTGCCAGCAGCACAACAGGGGAGGATTCACCCCTCCACTTT	CASSTTGEDSPLHF
TRBD1	TRBV7-4	-	TRBJ1-6	TGTGCCAGCAGCTTCGCTACAGGGGGGGTTGATTCACCCCTCCACTTT	CASSFATGGVDSPLHF
TRBD1	TRBV15	many	TRBJ1-4	TGTGCCATACAAACCGTAGGGACAGGGGAAGAAAAACTGTTTTTT	CAIQTVGTGEEKLFF
TRBD2	TRBV10-3	once	TRBJ2-5	TGTGCCATCAGGGGACTAGCGGGAGGAGCCCAAGAGACCCAGTACTTC	CAIRGLAGGAQETQYF
-	TRBV2	few	TRBJ1-1	TGTGCCAGCAGTACACGGGCCCAAAGAAATGAAGCTTTCTTT	CASSTRAQRNEAFF
-	TRBV5-1	-	TRBJ1-5	TGCGCCAGCAGCGACAGTCCTTACCGTCAGCCCCAGCATTTT	CASSDSPYRQPQHF
-	TRBV2	medium-sized	TRBJ1-6	TGTGCCAGCAGGGACACTTCGAATTCACCCCTCCACTTT	CASRDTSNSPLHF
-	TRBV12-3/TRBV12-4	many	TRBJ1-6	TGTGCCAGCAGTGACATGCGCTCACCCCTCCACTTT	CASSDMRSPLHF
-	TRBV3-2	few	TRBJ1-6	TGTGCCAGCAGCCAAACAGGGGGGGATTCACCCCTCCACTTT	CASSQTGGDSPLHF
-	TRBV24-1	many	TRBJ2-5	TGTGCCACCAGTGATCAGGGATGGGAGACCCAGTACTTC	CATSDQGWETQYF
-	TRBV20-1	few	TRBJ1-2	TGCAGTGCTAGTAGGAGGGATTATGGCTACACCTTC	CSASRRDYGYTF
-	TRBV25-1	-	TRBJ1-5	TGTGCCGGAGGGGACGGGGATCAGCCCCAGCATTTT	CAGGDGDQPQHF
TRBD1	TRBV29-1	many	TRBJ1-2	TGCAGCGCAGGGACAGGGCGAACGGATGGCTACACCTTC	CSAGTGRTDGYTF
-	TRBV2	-	TRBJ1-2	TGTGCCAGCAGTGATAACGGGAGATTATTAGGCTACACCTTC	CASSDNGRLLGYTF
TRBD1	TRBV9	-	TRBJ1-6	TGTGCCAGCAGCCCCGGACAGGCTAATTCACCCCTCCACTTT	CASSPGQANSPLHF
-	TRBV29-1	-	TRBJ2-6	TGCAGCGTTGAAGATGGGGGAGATGGGGCCAACGTCCTGACTTTC	CSVEDGGDGANVLTF
TRBD1	TRBV2	-	TRBJ2-7	TGTGCCAGCAGTACTCGGACAGGGGGGGACGAGCAGTACTTC	CASSTRTGGDEQYF
-	TRBV25-1	-	TRBJ2-7	TGTGCCAGCAGTGAATCTTACAACGAGCAGTACTTC	CASSESYNEQYF
-	TRBV7-9	many	TRBJ2-7	TGTGCCAGCAGCTTAGGGGGAGATTCCTACGAGCAGTACTTC	CASSLGGDSYEQYF
-	TRBV12-3/TRBV12-4	many	TRBJ1-2	TGTGCCAGCAGACGGACAGCCCCACATTATGGCTACACCTTC	CASRRTAPHYGYTF
-	TRBV2	-	TRBJ1-2	TGTGCCAGCTCCGACGGCCCGGGCAGGTCGCTTAGGGGCTACACCTTC	CASSDGPGRSLRGYTF
-	TRBV7-7	-	TRBJ1-4	TGTGCTAGCCCGGGAAGGGGCTCTAATGAAAAACTGTTTTTT	CASPGRGSNEKLFF
-	TRBV15	-	TRBJ1-4	TGTGCCACCAGCAGAGGGGATGAAAAACTGTTTTTT	CATSRGDEKLFF
-	TRBV20-1	-	TRBJ2-7	TGCAGTGCTAGAGATCCCACGCGGGGAACCTACGAGCAGTACTTC	CSARDPTRGTYEQYF